This is a list of T cell receptor beta chains from one sample in a study of T cells in localized non-small cell lung cancer. TCRdb's copy holds only in-frame clones and misses some; the assay was immunoSEQ multiplex PCR. The table includes 75,000 to 95,000 clones, around 80% detected once. The sample in question was PBMCs, obtained before any cancer treatment. The receptors here all came from a man between 40 and 70 years old with stage II squamous cell lung carcinoma. The CDR3 runs from the conserved cysteine through the conserved F or W. D genes are given only for firm matches. Some rows mark clone size as missing; the rest say once, few, many or name a class of expanded clone.

V gene	J gene	clone size	D gene	CDR3 DNA	CDR3 protein
TRBV2	TRBJ2-5	-	-	TGTGCCACCCCAAGAGGCCCTACTCGGGAGACCCAGTACTTC	CATPRGPTRETQYF
TRBV27	TRBJ1-2	-	-	TGTGCCAGCAGTCCGCAGACGGGAGCCTATGGCTACACCTTC	CASSPQTGAYGYTF
TRBV12-5	TRBJ2-1	-	TRBD2	TGTGCTAGTGGCTCCGGGACTATAAATGAGCAGTTCTTC	CASGSGTINEQFF
TRBV5-6	TRBJ2-2	-	TRBD1	TGTGCCAGCAGCGACAGGGATATCGGGGAGCTGTTTTTT	CASSDRDIGELFF
TRBV6-5	TRBJ2-1	-	-	TGTGCCAGCAGTTACTCGCCCAGGTTGGGGGATGAGCAGTTCTTC	CASSYSPRLGDEQFF
TRBV7-8	TRBJ1-1	medium-sized	TRBD1	TGTGCCAGCAGCCAGGACAGGGGAGATCCGAAAGCTTTCTTT	CASSQDRGDPKAFF
TRBV11-2	TRBJ2-1	-	TRBD2	TGTGCCAGCAGCCTGGGGACTAGCGGTTACAATGAGCAGTTCTTC	CASSLGTSGYNEQFF
TRBV29-1	TRBJ1-4	-	-	TGCAGCGCGCAGGACAGTGGGTATGAAAAACTGTTTTTT	CSAQDSGYEKLFF
TRBV6-1	TRBJ1-5	-	-	TGTGCCAGCAGCACAGGTATTTATAGCAATCAGCCCCAGCATTTT	CASSTGIYSNQPQHF
TRBV5-1	TRBJ2-2	-	-	TGCGCCAGCAGCTTCGGGACTTCTGACACCGGGGAGCTGTTTTTT	CASSFGTSDTGELFF
TRBV20-1	TRBJ1-2	-	-	TGCAGTGCTAGCCGAACAGGCGTCTACACCTTC	CSASRTGVYTF
TRBV7-2	TRBJ1-5	-	-	TGTGCCAGCAGCAGGGCGGGGGGCAGCAATCAGCCCCAGCATTTT	CASSRAGGSNQPQHF
TRBV19	TRBJ2-2	few	TRBD1	TGTGCCAGTGCTAACAGGGGGCAAAGCGGGGAGCTGTTTTTT	CASANRGQSGELFF
TRBV9	TRBJ2-7	-	TRBD2	TGTGCCAGCAGCCCTAGGACTAGCGGTGCCGAGCAGTACTTC	CASSPRTSGAEQYF
TRBV6-6	TRBJ1-6	-	-	TGTGCCAGCAGTTACAGGGGAACAGGGCAGTCACCCCTCCACTTT	CASSYRGTGQSPLHF
TRBV2	TRBJ1-1	-	TRBD1	TGTGCCAGCAGGGGGGACAGGGCCGGCAACACTGAAGCTTTCTTT	CASRGDRAGNTEAFF
TRBV5-1	TRBJ1-4	-	TRBD1	TGCGCCAGCAGCGGAGCGACAGGGTTTAATGAAAAACTGTTTTTT	CASSGATGFNEKLFF
TRBV10-3	TRBJ2-1	-	TRBD1	TGTGCCATCAGTGGGCGGGACAGGGGCATCGATGAGCAGTTCTTC	CAISGRDRGIDEQFF
TRBV7-9	TRBJ2-7	-	-	TGTGCCAGCAGCTTCGACTCGTCGTGGTACTTC	CASSFDSSWYF
TRBV5-1	TRBJ2-3	-	-	TGCGCCAGCAGCTCCTGGGAGGCCGATACGCAGTATTTT	CASSSWEADTQYF
TRBV28	TRBJ2-1	many	-	TGTGCCAGCAGTCCTCCGAGGGTGGGGTACAATGAGCAGTTCTTC	CASSPPRVGYNEQFF